A selection of T cell receptor beta chains follows, all from one sample in a study of human T cells and chemical hapten exposure. One entry per CDR3 protein results from TCRdb running MiXCR on the 5' RACE reads. The table includes 110,000 or so distinct CDR3 sequences, around 20% detected once. The origin of the receptors is a human donor in good health. Each CDR3 is given with its conserved first and last residue. Fields, in order: clone size, V gene, J gene, D gene, CDR3 DNA, CDR3 protein. The D gene is left open where the match is weak. Clone size is given for some rows only: seen once, a few or many times, or a class if the clone is expanded.

>.|TRBV20-1|TRBJ2-7|TRBD2
TGCAGTGCTGATAGCGGGAGAGGACCCTACGAGCAGTACTTC
CSADSGRGPYEQYF
>many|TRBV3-1|TRBJ2-7|TRBD2
TGTGCCAGCAGCCAAGATCTCAGCGCTAGCGGAACCTACGAGCAGTACTTC
CASSQDLSASGTYEQYF
>many|TRBV10-3|TRBJ2-7|.
TGTGCCATCAGTGCCACCGATTACGAGCAGTACTTC
CAISATDYEQYF
>few|TRBV5-1|TRBJ2-3|.
TGCGCCAGCAGTTGGCAGGGCCGCACAGATACGCAGTATTTT
CASSWQGRTDTQYF
>.|TRBV20-1|TRBJ2-1|TRBD2
TGCAGTGCTAGAGCCTGGGGACTAGCGGGAAGTTCAACCCCATACAATGAGCAGTTCTTC
CSARAWGLAGSSTPYNEQFF
>.|TRBV5-1|TRBJ2-1|TRBD2
TGCGCCAGCAGTTTCCGGGGGGGGGTTGAGCAGTTCTTC
CASSFRGGVEQFF
>.|TRBV28|TRBJ1-1|.
TGTGCCAGCAGTTTGGGGGGAGTTCGGGCTGAAGCTTTCTTT
CASSLGGVRAEAFF
>few|TRBV15|TRBJ1-5|TRBD1
TGTGCCACCAGCAGAGATGGTCAGGGGGGGATAAATCAGCCCCAGCATTTT
CATSRDGQGGINQPQHF
>.|TRBV11-2|TRBJ2-1|.
TGTGCCAGCAGCTTAGATAGGCGAGGGGACAATGAGCAGTTCTTC
CASSLDRRGDNEQFF
>.|TRBV7-6|TRBJ1-5|TRBD1
TGTGCCAGCAGCCCCCGACAGGGGAATCAGCCCCAGCATTTT
CASSPRQGNQPQHF
>once|TRBV11-2|TRBJ1-3|.
TGTGCCAGCAGCTTTGGGGCAGGTCCTTCTGGAAACACCATATATTTT
CASSFGAGPSGNTIYF
>.|TRBV28|TRBJ1-1|.
TGTGCCAGCAGTCCCCACCACGGAGGCGAAGCTTTCTTT
CASSPHHGGEAFF
>few|TRBV4-1|TRBJ2-1|TRBD2
TGCGCCAGCAGCCTCTTAGCGGGAGGGGGCTACAATGAGCAGTTCTTC
CASSLLAGGGYNEQFF
>few|TRBV12-3/TRBV12-4|TRBJ2-3|.
TGTGCCAGCAGTCTCCCTTTGGGGGTTGGGGATACGCAGTATTTT
CASSLPLGVGDTQYF
>.|TRBV11-1|TRBJ2-7|.
TGTGCCAGCAGCTTCCAGTCCTACGAGCAGTACTTC
CASSFQSYEQYF
>.|TRBV19|TRBJ2-3|TRBD2
TGTGCCAGTAGTATTTACGGGAGGACGCAGTATTTT
CASSIYGRTQYF
>few|TRBV2|TRBJ1-1|.
TGTGCCAGCAGTCCTTGGGGTCTGAACACTGAAGCTTTCTTT
CASSPWGLNTEAFF
>few|TRBV5-1|TRBJ2-7|.
TGCGCCAGCAGCTTGTCGCGGGACATAAGCTACGAGCAGTACTTC
CASSLSRDISYEQYF
>few|TRBV28|TRBJ2-2|.
TGTGCCAGCAGTCAAATACAGGGAATGAACACCGGGGAGCTGTTTTTT
CASSQIQGMNTGELFF
>.|TRBV12-3/TRBV12-4|TRBJ2-7|TRBD1
TGTGCCAGCAGTTTAGGGACAGGGGGCATCTCCTACGAGCAGTACTTC
CASSLGTGGISYEQYF
>few|TRBV12-3/TRBV12-4|TRBJ1-1|.
TGTGCCAGCATCCTCGGGAACACTGAAGCTTTCTTT
CASILGNTEAFF
>.|TRBV14|TRBJ2-2|TRBD1
TGTGCCAGCAGCCGGACAGGGGCCGGGGAGCTGTTTTTT
CASSRTGAGELFF
>few|TRBV28|TRBJ2-7|TRBD1
TGTGCCAGCTGGACAGGTTCCATCTACGAGCAGTACTTC
CASWTGSIYEQYF
>.|TRBV28|TRBJ2-7|TRBD2
TGTGCCAGCAGTTCCACGGCCCCGGGGGGGGAGCAGTACTTC
CASSSTAPGGEQYF
>.|TRBV5-4|TRBJ1-5|.
TGTGCCAGCAGCGGGGGGGCAGGGACTTTATATCAGCCCCAGCATTTT
CASSGGAGTLYQPQHF
>few|TRBV29-1|TRBJ1-1|.
TGCAGCGTAGCGGACGGGACGAACACTGAAGCTTTCTTT
CSVADGTNTEAFF
>few|TRBV5-1|TRBJ1-1|TRBD1
TGCGCCAGCAGCTTCGGACAGGGGTTATCAAGGAATACTGAAGCTTTCTTT
CASSFGQGLSRNTEAFF
>few|TRBV4-1|TRBJ1-4|.
TGCGCCAGCAGCCCCTGGACGGCGGTCGGAGGGGAAAAACTGTTTTTT
CASSPWTAVGGEKLFF
>few|TRBV10-3|TRBJ1-2|.
TGTGCCATCAGTGATAGTAGGGGCGGAACAGCTAACTATGGCTACACCTTC
CAISDSRGGTANYGYTF
>many|TRBV24-1|TRBJ2-1|TRBD1
TGTGCCACCAGTGCCTGGGACAGCTCCTACAATGAGCAGTTCTTC
CATSAWDSSYNEQFF
>.|TRBV24-1|TRBJ2-3|TRBD1
TGTGCCACCAGTGATTCCGGGACAGGGGTCACAGATACGCAGTATTTT
CATSDSGTGVTDTQYF
>.|TRBV10-2|TRBJ2-2|TRBD1
TGCGCCACCTATTTGGACAGGGGAGGTTTCACCGGGGAGCTGTTTTTT
CATYLDRGGFTGELFF
>.|TRBV11-3|TRBJ2-5|.
TGTGCCAGCAGCCCGCATAGGGGGGACGAGACCCAGTACTTC
CASSPHRGDETQYF
>.|TRBV3-1|TRBJ1-2|.
TGTGCCAGCAGCCTCCCCGGCGGATCTAACTATGGCTACACCTTC
CASSLPGGSNYGYTF
>.|TRBV20-1|TRBJ2-7|TRBD2
TGCAGTGCTAGCGGCCTCACCAGCGGGAGCTCCTACGAGCAGTACTTC
CSASGLTSGSSYEQYF
>.|TRBV27|TRBJ2-1|TRBD1
TGTGCCAGCAACCTCAGGGGGCCGGGCTCCTACAATGAGCAGTTCTTC
CASNLRGPGSYNEQFF
>.|TRBV7-6|TRBJ2-1|TRBD2
TGTGCCAGCAGCTTAGTGACTAGCGGGTTTAGCTCCTACAATGAGCAGTTCTTC
CASSLVTSGFSSYNEQFF
>.|TRBV18|TRBJ1-1|TRBD1
TGTGCCAGCTCACGAGGACAGGGGACGAACACTGAAGCTTTCTTT
CASSRGQGTNTEAFF
>.|TRBV10-1|TRBJ2-7|TRBD2
TGCGCCAGCAGTGTCGATAGCGGGATGTACGAGCAGTACTTC
CASSVDSGMYEQYF
>many|TRBV5-5|TRBJ2-1|.
TGTGCCAGCAGCTTCACTGGGAGCTCCTACAATGAGCAGTTCTTC
CASSFTGSSYNEQFF
>.|TRBV5-1|TRBJ2-7|.
TGCGCCAGCAGCCCGGAAGGGGCAGGGTGGGCCTCATACGAGCAGTACTTC
CASSPEGAGWASYEQYF
>few|TRBV24-1|TRBJ1-4|.
TGTGCCACCAGTGACAACAGCCATGCAACTAATGAAAAACTGTTTTTT
CATSDNSHATNEKLFF
>few|TRBV7-9|TRBJ1-2|.
TGTGCCAGCAGCTTAGCGGGTTCCCACTATGGCTACACCTTC
CASSLAGSHYGYTF
>few|TRBV18|TRBJ2-3|TRBD1
TGTGCCAGCTCACCATTCCGGGACAGAGATACGCAGTATTTT
CASSPFRDRDTQYF
>few|TRBV5-1|TRBJ1-4|TRBD1
TGCGCCAGCAGCTCCCGACAGGGGGCTGGAGAAAAACTGTTTTTT
CASSSRQGAGEKLFF
>.|TRBV28|TRBJ1-3|.
TGTGCCACGGCGGGTCCCGGAAACACCATATATTTT
CATAGPGNTIYF